This TCR beta chain came from a study of blood T cells in healthy people across ages. Alongside a J-beta primer mix, a sample-barcoded 5' primer served in a second PCR lasting roughly 6 to 11 cycles. MiXCR, run by TCRdb on the 5' RACE reads, gives a single entry per CDR3 protein. The sample lists 450,000 to 600,000 distinct CDR3 sequences; roughly a quarter were seen once. The V and J ends lost 4 bases and 1 base respectively, with 11 bases between them. Germline values: CDR1 LGHDT, CDR2 YNNKEL (reference sequence). CDR3 length: 15 residues. This sample was also put to use in a study of T cells of mothers and their children.

The V call is TRBV3-1, the J call TRBJ2-1; D is perhaps TRBD1 (5 bases). Material for sequencing was blood. The receptor's source is a boy aged 2 to 10 in good health. The CDR3 sequence: CASSRRRDSYNEQFF. Here the CDR3 DNA reads TGTGCCAGCAGCCGTCGCAGGGATTCCTACAATGAGCAGTTCTTC.